Shown below are 15 T cell receptor beta chains from a single sample sequenced in a study of blood T cell repertoires in COVID-19. Some clones are missing from TCRdb's copy, which holds only in-frame ones; the method was immunoSEQ multiplex PCR. The data hold 130,000 or so clones, with around 84% observed a single time. Sequencing was done on a sample of peripheral blood. Every receptor here comes from an elderly woman with acute or convalescent COVID-19.

J is TRBJ1-4 and V is TRBV19, with a possible D match to TRBD1 (5 bases). Trimming left V 5 bases short and J 7 bases short, with 11 bases between. The CDR3 extends over 13 amino acids. Per the germline V gene, CDR1 is LNHDA and CDR2 is SQIVND (reference sequence). The DNA of the CDR3 is TGTGCCAGTAGTCAAGGGGCAATTGAAAAACTGTTTTTT. Translation: CASSQGAIEKLFF.

This chain joins TRBV9 and TRBJ1-4; D remains unclear. Trimming pared 0 bases from V and 5 bases from J, leaving 5 bases between. The germline V gene encodes CDR1 SGDLS and CDR2 YYNGEE. This CDR3 has 13 residues. This CDR3 is CASSVGQNEKLFF. The CDR3 DNA reads as TGTGCCAGCAGCGTAGGGCAAAATGAAAAACTGTTTTTT.

V is TRBV24-1 and J is TRBJ2-1; perhaps TRBD1 as D (7 bases). Germline V gene data show CDR1 as KGHDR and CDR2 as SFDVKD. This CDR3 contains 14 residues. V was cut by 9 bases and J by 7 bases, with 18 bases left in between. CDR3 region: CATSPGGRQNEQFF. The CDR3 nucleotides read TGTGCCACCTCTCCAGGGGGGAGGCAGAATGAGCAGTTCTTC.

V is TRBV3-1 (or the pseudogene TRBV3-2) and J is TRBJ1-2, with no clear D. The ends were cut back, 4 bases at V and 0 bases at J, with 6 bases in the middle. The CDR3 runs to 13 residues. Germline loops: CDR1 LGHDT, CDR2 YNNKEL (reference sequence). Here the CDR3 reads CASSPSTNYGYTF. The DNA of the CDR3 is TGTGCCAGCAGCCCATCAACTAACTATGGCTACACCTTC.

The chain carries TRBV5-6 and TRBJ2-1; D is unresolved. The CDR3 covers 16 residues. Germline loops: CDR1 SGHDT, CDR2 YYEEEE. Deletions cut 3 bases from V and 4 bases from J, with 17 bases between. CDR3 nucleotides: TGTGCCAGCAGCTCTAGGAGACTGTCTTATTACAATGAGCAGTTCTTC. Protein sequence: CASSSRRLSYYNEQFF.

The chain links TRBV6-6 to TRBJ1-1; tentatively, D is TRBD1 (6 bases). There are 15 residues in the CDR3. The V end lost 6 bases, the J end lost 5 bases, and 19 bases lay between the germline ends. CDR1 is MNHNY, CDR2 SVGAGI, per germline (reference sequence). DNA of the CDR3: TGTGCCAGCAGCAGACAGAAGGGACAATGGACTGAAGCTTTCTTT. Amino acid sequence: CASSRQKGQWTEAFF.

This chain uses TRBV7-2 with TRBJ1-5, with TRBD1 matching over 7 bases. Germline V gene data show CDR1 as SGHTA and CDR2 as FQGNSA. V lost 5 bases and J lost 3; bases outside the gene matches: 7. The CDR3 runs 15 residues. The CDR3 DNA is TGTGCCAGCAGCCCCCCCGGGACAGCCAATCAGCCCCAGCATTTT. This sequence encodes CASSPPGTANQPQHF.

The chain carries TRBV18 and TRBJ1-4; D remains unclear. This CDR3 contains 15 residues. Trimming left V 2 bases short and J 11 bases short, with 18 bases between. Germline values: CDR1 KGHSH, CDR2 LQKENI. The CDR3 coding sequence is TGTGCCAGCTCACCAGAAGACGACGGTGACGGGAAACTGTTTTTT. Amino acids: CASSPEDDGDGKLFF.

The genes are TRBV5-1 and TRBJ2-7; D perhaps matches TRBD1 (6 bases). V was clipped by 4 bases and J by 0 bases, with 17 bases between them. Germline V gives CDR1 SGHRS, CDR2 YFSETQ. The CDR3 length is 16 residues. In nucleotides, the CDR3 is TGCGCCAGCAGCGCAATCAGGGGTCTGAGCTCCTACGAGCAGTACTTC. It codes for CASSAIRGLSSYEQYF. Drawing the rest from reference TRBV5-1 and TRBJ2-7, the complete variable domain is KAGVTQTPRYLIKTRGQQVTLSCSPISGHRSVSWYQQTPGQGLQFLFEYFSETQRNKGNFPGRFSGRQFSNSRSEMNVSTLELGDSALYLCASSAIRGLSSYEQYFGPGTRLTVT.

This chain uses TRBV6-5 with TRBJ1-5, with D unclear. CDR1 MNHEY and CDR2 SVGAGI come from the germline V gene. Trimming removed 7 bases at V and 4 bases at J, with 14 bases between. The CDR3 has 14 amino acids. In DNA, the CDR3 is TGTGCCAGCATCCCCGGGATAGGGAATCAGCCCCAGCATTTT. Translating gives CASIPGIGNQPQHF.

This clone has a single count. This chain connects TRBV13 to TRBJ2-6; D not certain. V was shortened by 4 bases and J by 4 bases, with 11 bases between the two germline ends. Germline CDR1 is PRHDT and CDR2 is FYEKMQ (reference sequence). The CDR3 has 15 residues. CDR3 region: CASSSKLSGANVLTF. The CDR3, as DNA: TGTGCCAGCAGCTCCAAGCTATCCGGGGCCAACGTCCTGACTTTC.

J is TRBJ2-7 and V is TRBV3-1 (or the pseudogene TRBV3-2); D unresolved. CDR3 length: 14 residues. Germline-derived CDR1 and CDR2 are LGHDT and YNNKEL (reference sequence). Deletions cut 1 base from V and 0 bases from J, with 7 bases between. This CDR3 is CASSQGLTSYEQYF. The CDR3 DNA sequence: TGTGCCAGCAGCCAAGGACTGACCTCCTACGAGCAGTACTTC.

In its sample, this clone ranks as medium-sized. The chain couples TRBV30 to TRBJ1-1; no reliable D call. Germline V CDR1 and CDR2: GTSNPN, SVGIG (reference sequence). The V gene lost 4 bases and the J gene lost 5 bases, with 14 bases spanning the gap. The CDR3 loop spans 13 amino acids. CDR3 in DNA: TGTGCCTGGACTCCGGGGTTTAATACTGAAGCTTTCTTT. This sequence encodes CAWTPGFNTEAFF.

This clone was counted only a few times. The chain is built from TRBV4-3 and TRBJ1-4, with D maybe TRBD1 (6 bases). Deletions cut 0 bases from V and 7 bases from J, with 12 bases between. CDR3 length equals 15 residues. Germline lookup yields CDR1 LGHNA and CDR2 YSLEER. The CDR3: CASSQELGRGEKLFF. Here the CDR3 DNA reads TGCGCCAGCAGCCAAGAATTGGGCAGGGGTGAAAAACTGTTTTTT.

The chain has TRBV6-5 and TRBJ1-6; TRBD1 matches 9 bases. Germline V gene lookup returns CDR1 MNHEY and CDR2 SVGAGI. Trimming at V came to 3 bases and at J to 9 bases, leaving 9 bases not matched to a gene. The CDR3 length is 16 residues. The chain's CDR3 is CASSYFLGQGFSPLHF. The CDR3 DNA reads as TGTGCCAGCAGTTATTTCCTAGGACAGGGGTTTTCACCCCTCCACTTT.